This T cell receptor beta chain emerged from a study of human T cells and chemical hapten exposure. In the study overall: Scalp application of diphenylcyclopropenone was performed weekly in patients across the entire roughly 25-week study.

In this sample, this clonotype turned up many times. The time point here: pre-sensitization, week 0. The treatment was: therapeutic diphenylcyclopropenone sensitization with weekly scalp DPC. TCRdb re-analysed the RACE reads in MiXCR, keeping a single row per CDR3 protein. The sample includes 50,000 to 65,000 distinct CDR3 sequences, 6.7% of them seen just once. Here the sequenced sample was whole blood, taken in connection with sensitization to the hapten diphenylcyclopropenone (DPC). This TCR derives from a woman younger than 45 with alopecia areata. Some clones in this sample may be carry-over from other donors' samples.

The CDR3 bases are TGTGCCAGCAAGAGAATGGTTAACACCGGGGAGCTGTTTTTT. Its protein is CASKRMVNTGELFF. The chain couples TRBV7-3 to TRBJ2-2, with unresolved D. Trimming cost V 7 bases and J 2 bases, with 11 bases left between them. In germline, CDR1 is SGHTA, CDR2 FQGTGA. CDR3 size: 14 residues.